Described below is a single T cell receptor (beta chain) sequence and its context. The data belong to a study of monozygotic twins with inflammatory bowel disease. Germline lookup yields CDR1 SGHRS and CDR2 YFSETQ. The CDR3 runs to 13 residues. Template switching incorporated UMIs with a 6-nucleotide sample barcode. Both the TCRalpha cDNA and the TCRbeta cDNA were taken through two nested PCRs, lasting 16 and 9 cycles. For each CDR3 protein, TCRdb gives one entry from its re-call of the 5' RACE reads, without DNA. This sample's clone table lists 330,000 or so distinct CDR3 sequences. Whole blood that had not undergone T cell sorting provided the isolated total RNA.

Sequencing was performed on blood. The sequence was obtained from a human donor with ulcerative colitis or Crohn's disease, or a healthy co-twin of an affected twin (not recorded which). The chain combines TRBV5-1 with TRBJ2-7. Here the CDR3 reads CASSLYSANEQYF.